These T cell receptor beta chains were read from a single sample in a study of cytomegalovirus exposure and HLA in healthy donors. Measured with immunoSEQ multiplex PCR; TCRdb has only the in-frame clones, and not every one. The profile shows about 160,000 clones, around four fifths of them singletons. Sequenced sample: PBMCs. Every receptor here comes from a young man in good health and CMV-seropositive. CDR3s include the opening cysteine and the closing phenylalanine or tryptophan. A D gene is named only where the DNA matches it firmly.

>.|TRBV6-1|TRBJ1-3
CASSEVGLLSGNTIYF
>TRBD1|TRBV28|TRBJ1-1
CASSPPDRDFTEAFF
>.|TRBV4-1|TRBJ1-3
CASSQDEGNTIYF
>.|TRBV18|TRBJ1-1
CASSPLQSQDTEAFF
>TRBD1|TRBV4-2|TRBJ1-5
CASSQSDRVGTSNQPQHF
>.|TRBV11-2|TRBJ2-7
CASSLGFDSYEQYF
>.|TRBV7-9|TRBJ1-4
CASSSQTPRRGNEKLFF
>TRBD2|TRBV6-5|TRBJ2-1
CASSGLGGGLNEQFF
>TRBD1|TRBV5-8|TRBJ1-2
CASSSDRWNGYTF
>.|TRBV6-6|TRBJ2-1
CASSYIVDEQFF
>TRBD2|TRBV19|TRBJ2-5
CASSTMRLAGQETQYF
>TRBD2|TRBV4-3|TRBJ2-1
CASSQEPGLANEQFF
>TRBD1|TRBV7-8|TRBJ1-1
CASSPEIPGTGRDTEAFF
>.|TRBV29-1|TRBJ1-2
CSVEDWQGHYGYTF
>TRBD2|TRBV15|TRBJ2-7
CATSSSLAGGPSSYEQYF
>TRBD2|TRBV27|TRBJ2-1
CASSLTQREGEQFF
>.|TRBV7-2|TRBJ2-1
CASSARRGGRGNEQFF
>.|TRBV4-1|TRBJ1-3
CASSLDGPSSGNTIYF